The rows below give T cell receptor beta chains drawn from one sample of a study of blood T cell repertoires in COVID-19. Profiling relied on immunoSEQ multiplex PCR, and the TCRdb table lists in-frame clones only, not all of them. The sample includes approximately 150,000 clones, about four fifths seen only once; the top ten take roughly 9.6%. Source material: peripheral blood. The receptors shown here come from a man aged 55 to 70 with active or convalescent COVID-19. CDR3s leave out the opening cysteine and the closing phenylalanine or tryptophan.

V: TRBV18
J: TRBJ1-1
CDR3: ASSLPGQGGLAF

V: TRBV5-1
J: TRBJ2-1
CDR3: ASSFASREAHNEQF

V: TRBV5-1
J: TRBJ2-7
CDR3: ASSPIAGSYEQY

V: TRBV3-1/TRBV3-2
J: TRBJ1-5
CDR3: ASSLGGVGNQPQH

V: TRBV7-3
J: TRBJ2-1
CDR3: ASTRVGGGEQF

V: TRBV7-9
J: TRBJ1-5
CDR3: ASSLGDMGFGQPQH

V: TRBV5-1
J: TRBJ2-4
CDR3: ASSLMASGLAKNIQY

V: TRBV6-5
J: TRBJ1-5
CDR3: ASDGGGNQPQH

V: TRBV2
J: TRBJ1-3
CDR3: ASLGSGNTIY

V: TRBV19
J: TRBJ1-5
CDR3: ASSRNGQGAKNQPQH

V: TRBV5-1
J: TRBJ2-7
CDR3: ASSLAGGLSHEQY

V: TRBV5-8
J: TRBJ2-7
CDR3: ASTGVAVEQY

V: TRBV3-1/TRBV3-2
J: TRBJ1-6
CDR3: ASSQEGGVGDFLH

V: TRBV5-1
J: TRBJ1-1
CDR3: ASSLQGRGEAF

V: TRBV5-4
J: TRBJ1-4
CDR3: ASSLAGGGRTNEKLF

V: TRBV7-9
J: TRBJ2-6
CDR3: ASSLGDSPSGANVLT

V: TRBV6-6
J: TRBJ1-1
CDR3: ASSYTGGLNTEAF

V: TRBV5-4
J: TRBJ2-5
CDR3: ASRTESSGAQETQY

V: TRBV29-1
J: TRBJ2-2
CDR3: SGGTSVDGELF

V: TRBV15
J: TRBJ2-6
CDR3: ATRLGSGANVLT

V: TRBV19
J: TRBJ1-4
CDR3: ASTLTGVGEKLF

V: TRBV29-1
J: TRBJ2-1
CDR3: SVEDRGRSYNEQF

V: TRBV2
J: TRBJ1-2
CDR3: ASTLPTDYGYT

V: TRBV7-8
J: TRBJ1-6
CDR3: ASSLGTGNNSPLH

V: TRBV5-1
J: TRBJ1-3
CDR3: ASRPGTGDSSSGNTIY

V: TRBV7-8
J: TRBJ2-5
CDR3: ASSLQSKSGETQY

V: TRBV5-1
J: TRBJ2-1
CDR3: ASSGTSGRSNEQF

V: TRBV7-2
J: TRBJ2-7
CDR3: ASSFRGTVDYEQY

V: TRBV18
J: TRBJ2-2
CDR3: ASSQDRTNTGELF

V: TRBV19
J: TRBJ1-1
CDR3: ASRTRGGQASTEAF

V: TRBV19
J: TRBJ2-7
CDR3: ASSDHGGSRREQY

V: TRBV6-5
J: TRBJ2-7
CDR3: ASSSRQGAHEQY

V: TRBV7-8
J: TRBJ2-7
CDR3: ASSLGGSTYEQY

V: TRBV9
J: TRBJ1-1
CDR3: ASSSGNRGLWGTEAF

V: TRBV14
J: TRBJ2-1
CDR3: ASSQAGIRHEQF

V: TRBV2
J: TRBJ2-7
CDR3: ASSLSYEQY

V: TRBV20-1
J: TRBJ1-2
CDR3: SASPDYGYT

V: TRBV7-9
J: TRBJ2-1
CDR3: ASSFTSGVNYNEQF

V: TRBV18
J: TRBJ2-2
CDR3: ASSPPDREYTGELF

V: TRBV7-9
J: TRBJ1-1
CDR3: ASSLQGALNTEAF

V: TRBV15
J: TRBJ2-1
CDR3: ATRGQGVFNEQF

V: TRBV3-1/TRBV3-2
J: TRBJ2-7
CDR3: ASSLSNERYEQY

V: TRBV7-2
J: TRBJ1-5
CDR3: ASSLDRTAVVPQH

V: TRBV12-3/TRBV12-4
J: TRBJ1-2
CDR3: ASSLSNNYGYT

V: TRBV15
J: TRBJ1-1
CDR3: ATSRTNRDRIRDTEAF

V: TRBV7-9
J: TRBJ2-1
CDR3: ASSLAGGPYNEQF

V: TRBV7-9
J: TRBJ2-1
CDR3: ASSLGQGEKF

V: TRBV7-8
J: TRBJ2-5
CDR3: ASSFKTGKGQETQY

V: TRBV6-5
J: TRBJ1-1
CDR3: ASSYSLDTLPEAF

V: TRBV9
J: TRBJ1-2
CDR3: ASSPGVGFRYGYT

V: TRBV11-3
J: TRBJ2-1
CDR3: ASSRGAGLVEGGHNEQF

V: TRBV10-1
J: TRBJ1-4
CDR3: ASRHGVTTNEKLF

V: TRBV18
J: TRBJ2-1
CDR3: ASSPISGGINEQF

V: TRBV9
J: TRBJ2-3
CDR3: ASSAYSGGVSDTQY

V: TRBV3-1/TRBV3-2
J: TRBJ1-1
CDR3: ASSQWAGGGMNTEAF

V: TRBV28
J: TRBJ2-4
CDR3: ASSLQGTGNIQY

V: TRBV7-2
J: TRBJ1-2
CDR3: ASSLGTGDGYT

V: TRBV4-1
J: TRBJ2-1
CDR3: ASQTSGGLQF

V: TRBV28
J: TRBJ2-7
CDR3: ASSPDRAFYFYEQY